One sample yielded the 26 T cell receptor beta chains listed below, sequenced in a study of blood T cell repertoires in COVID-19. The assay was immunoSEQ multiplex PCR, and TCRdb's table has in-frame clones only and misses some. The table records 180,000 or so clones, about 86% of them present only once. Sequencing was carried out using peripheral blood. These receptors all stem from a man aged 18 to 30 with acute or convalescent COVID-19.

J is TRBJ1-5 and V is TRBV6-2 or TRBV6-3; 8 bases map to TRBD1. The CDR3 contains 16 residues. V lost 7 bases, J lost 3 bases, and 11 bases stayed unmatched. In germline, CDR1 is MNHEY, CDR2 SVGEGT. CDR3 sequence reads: CASNPGAGGDNQPQHF. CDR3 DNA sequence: TGTGCCAGCAACCCCGGGGCAGGGGGCGACAATCAGCCCCAGCATTTT.

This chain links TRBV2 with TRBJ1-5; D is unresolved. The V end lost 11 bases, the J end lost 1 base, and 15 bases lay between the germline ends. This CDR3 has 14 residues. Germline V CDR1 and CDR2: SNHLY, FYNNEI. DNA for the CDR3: TGTGCCGGCGGGGATGCAGAAAGCAATCAGCCCCAGCATTTT. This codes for CAGGDAESNQPQHF.

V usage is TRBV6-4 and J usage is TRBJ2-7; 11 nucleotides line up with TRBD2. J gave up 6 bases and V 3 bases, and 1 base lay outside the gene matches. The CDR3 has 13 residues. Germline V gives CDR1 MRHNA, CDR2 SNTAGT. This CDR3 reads CASSELAGGEQYF. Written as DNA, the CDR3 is TGTGCCAGCAGTGAGCTAGCGGGGGGCGAGCAGTACTTC.

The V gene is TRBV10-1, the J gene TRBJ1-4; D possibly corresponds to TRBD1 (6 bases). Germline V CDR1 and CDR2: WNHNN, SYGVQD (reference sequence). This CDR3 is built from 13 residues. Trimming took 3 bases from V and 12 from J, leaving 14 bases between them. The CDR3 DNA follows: TGCGCCAGCAGTGAAGCGGGGGGCGAGGAACTGTTTTTT. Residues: CASSEAGGEELFF.

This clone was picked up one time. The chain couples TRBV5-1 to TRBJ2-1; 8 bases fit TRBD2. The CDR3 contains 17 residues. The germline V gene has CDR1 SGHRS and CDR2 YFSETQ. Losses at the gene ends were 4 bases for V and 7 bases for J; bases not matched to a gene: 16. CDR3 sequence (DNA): TGCGCCAGCAGCCCACTCCCCCGGGGACTAGATTCAAATGAGCAGTTCTTC. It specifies CASSPLPRGLDSNEQFF.

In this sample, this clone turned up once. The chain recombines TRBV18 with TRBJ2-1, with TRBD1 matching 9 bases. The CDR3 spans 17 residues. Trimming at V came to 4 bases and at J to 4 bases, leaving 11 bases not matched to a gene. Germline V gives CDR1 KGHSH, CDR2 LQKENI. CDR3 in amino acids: CASSLSQGAYLYNEQFF. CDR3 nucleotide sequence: TGTGCCAGCTCACTATCACAGGGGGCTTACCTTTACAATGAGCAGTTCTTC.

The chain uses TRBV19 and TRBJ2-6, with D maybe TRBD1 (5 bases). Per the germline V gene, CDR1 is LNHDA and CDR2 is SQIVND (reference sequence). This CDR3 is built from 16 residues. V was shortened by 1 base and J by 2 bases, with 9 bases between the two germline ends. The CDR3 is CASSIGARAGANVLTF. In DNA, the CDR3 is TGTGCCAGTAGTATAGGGGCCAGGGCTGGGGCCAACGTCCTGACTTTC.

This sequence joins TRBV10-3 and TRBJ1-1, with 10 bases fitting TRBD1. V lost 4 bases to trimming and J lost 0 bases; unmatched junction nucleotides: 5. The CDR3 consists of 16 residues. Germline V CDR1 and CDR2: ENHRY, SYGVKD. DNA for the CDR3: TGTGCCATCAGTGGGACAGGGGGTAACGTGAACACTGAAGCTTTCTTT. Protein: CAISGTGGNVNTEAFF.

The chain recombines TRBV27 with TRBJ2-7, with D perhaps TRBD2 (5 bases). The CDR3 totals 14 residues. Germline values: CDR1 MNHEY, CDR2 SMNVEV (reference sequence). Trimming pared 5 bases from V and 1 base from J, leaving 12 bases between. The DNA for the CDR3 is TGTGCCAGCAGTCCTAGGACTTATTCCTACGAGCAGTACGTC. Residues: CASSPRTYSYEQYV.

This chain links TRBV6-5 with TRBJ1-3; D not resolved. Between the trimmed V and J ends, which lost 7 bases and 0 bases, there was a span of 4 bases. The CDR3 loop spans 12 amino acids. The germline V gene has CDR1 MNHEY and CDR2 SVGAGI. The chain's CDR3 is CASILSGNTIYF. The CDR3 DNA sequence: TGTGCCAGCATTCTCTCTGGAAACACCATATATTTT.

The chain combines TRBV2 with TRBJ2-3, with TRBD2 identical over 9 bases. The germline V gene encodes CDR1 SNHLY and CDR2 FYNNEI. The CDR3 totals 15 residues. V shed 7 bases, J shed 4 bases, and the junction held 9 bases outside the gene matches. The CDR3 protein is CASKQGLAVSDTQYF. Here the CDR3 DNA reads TGTGCCAGCAAACAGGGACTAGCAGTTTCAGATACGCAGTATTTT.

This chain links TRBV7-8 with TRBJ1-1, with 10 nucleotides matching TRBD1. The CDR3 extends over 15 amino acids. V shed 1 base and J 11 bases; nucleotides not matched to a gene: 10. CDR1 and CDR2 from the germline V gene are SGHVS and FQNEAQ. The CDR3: CASSLVPGQGRWAFF. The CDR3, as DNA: TGTGCCAGCAGCTTAGTTCCGGGACAGGGGCGGTGGGCTTTCTTT.

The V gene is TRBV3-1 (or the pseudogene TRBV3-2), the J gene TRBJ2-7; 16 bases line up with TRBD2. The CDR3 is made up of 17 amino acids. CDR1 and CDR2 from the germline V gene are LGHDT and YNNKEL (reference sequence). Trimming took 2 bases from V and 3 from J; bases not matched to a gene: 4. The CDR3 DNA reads TGTGCCAGCAGCCAACCGGGACTAGCGGGGGGGCACTACGAGCAGTACTTC. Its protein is CASSQPGLAGGHYEQYF.

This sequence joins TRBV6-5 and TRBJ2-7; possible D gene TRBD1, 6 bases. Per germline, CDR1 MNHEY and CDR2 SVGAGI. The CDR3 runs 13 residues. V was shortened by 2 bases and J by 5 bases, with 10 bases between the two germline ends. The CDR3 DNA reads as TGTGCCAGCAGTTACGGACAGCCCGACGAGCAGTACTTC. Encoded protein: CASSYGQPDEQYF.

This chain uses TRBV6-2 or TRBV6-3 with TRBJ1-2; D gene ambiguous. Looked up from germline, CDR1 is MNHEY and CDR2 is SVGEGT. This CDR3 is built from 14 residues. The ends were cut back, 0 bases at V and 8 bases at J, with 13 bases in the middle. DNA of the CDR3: TGTGCCAGCAGTTACTCGAGAATAGCGGCCGGCTACACCTTC. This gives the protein CASSYSRIAAGYTF.

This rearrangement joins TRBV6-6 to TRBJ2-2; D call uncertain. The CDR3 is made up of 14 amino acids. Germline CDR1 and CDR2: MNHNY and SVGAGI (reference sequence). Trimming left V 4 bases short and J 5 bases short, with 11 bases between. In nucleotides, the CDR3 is TGTGCCAGCAGTTTGGTTTCGCGAACCGGGGAGCTGTTTTTT. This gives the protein CASSLVSRTGELFF.

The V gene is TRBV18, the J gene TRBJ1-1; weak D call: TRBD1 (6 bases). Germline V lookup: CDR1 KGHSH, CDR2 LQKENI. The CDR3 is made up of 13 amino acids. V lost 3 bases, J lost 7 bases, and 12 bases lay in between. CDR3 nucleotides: TGTGCCAGCTCACCCGGACAGAAAATTGAAGCTTTCTTT. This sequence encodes CASSPGQKIEAFF.

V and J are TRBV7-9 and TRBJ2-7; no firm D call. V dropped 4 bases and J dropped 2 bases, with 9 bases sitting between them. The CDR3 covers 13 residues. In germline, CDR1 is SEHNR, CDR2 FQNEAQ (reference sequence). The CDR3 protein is CASSSTLPYEQYF. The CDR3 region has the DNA TGTGCCAGCAGCTCGACATTGCCCTACGAGCAGTACTTC.

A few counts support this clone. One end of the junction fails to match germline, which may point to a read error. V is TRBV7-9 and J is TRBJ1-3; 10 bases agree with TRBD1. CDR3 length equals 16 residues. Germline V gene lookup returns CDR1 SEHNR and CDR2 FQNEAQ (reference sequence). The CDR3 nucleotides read TGTGCCAGCAGCTTAAAGGGACAGGGGTCTGCAAACACCATATATTTT. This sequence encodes CASSLKGQGSANTIYF.

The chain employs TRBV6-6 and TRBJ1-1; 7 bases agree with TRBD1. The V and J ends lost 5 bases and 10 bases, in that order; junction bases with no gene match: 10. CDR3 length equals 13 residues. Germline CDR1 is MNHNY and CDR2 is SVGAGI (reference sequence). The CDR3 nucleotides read TGTGCCAGCAGTGGGACAAGACAGGGTACAGCTTTCTTT. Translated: CASSGTRQGTAFF.

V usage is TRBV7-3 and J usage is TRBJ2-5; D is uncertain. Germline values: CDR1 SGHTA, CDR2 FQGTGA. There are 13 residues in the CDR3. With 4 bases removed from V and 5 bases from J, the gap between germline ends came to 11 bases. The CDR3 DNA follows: TGTGCCAGCAGCTCGCGACCGAGGGAGACCCAGTACTTC. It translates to CASSSRPRETQYF.

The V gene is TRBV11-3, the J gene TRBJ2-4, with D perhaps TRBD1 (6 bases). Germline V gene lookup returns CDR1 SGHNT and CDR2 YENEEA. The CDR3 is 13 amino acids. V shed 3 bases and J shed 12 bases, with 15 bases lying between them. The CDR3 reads CASSFAGAARQYF. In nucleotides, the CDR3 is TGTGCCAGCAGCTTCGCAGGGGCCGCTCGTCAGTACTTC.

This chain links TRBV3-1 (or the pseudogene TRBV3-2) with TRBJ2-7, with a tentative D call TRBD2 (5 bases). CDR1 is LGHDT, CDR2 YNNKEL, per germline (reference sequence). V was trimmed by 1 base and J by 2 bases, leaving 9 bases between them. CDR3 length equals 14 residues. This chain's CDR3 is CASSQAPGAYEQYV. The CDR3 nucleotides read TGTGCCAGCAGCCAAGCCCCCGGGGCCTACGAGCAGTACGTC.

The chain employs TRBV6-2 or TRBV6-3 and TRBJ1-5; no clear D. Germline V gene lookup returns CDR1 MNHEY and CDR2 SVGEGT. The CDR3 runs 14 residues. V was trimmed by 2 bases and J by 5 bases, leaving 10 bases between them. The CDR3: CASSYDFGDQPQHF. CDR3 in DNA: TGTGCCAGCAGTTACGATTTCGGAGATCAGCCCCAGCATTTT.

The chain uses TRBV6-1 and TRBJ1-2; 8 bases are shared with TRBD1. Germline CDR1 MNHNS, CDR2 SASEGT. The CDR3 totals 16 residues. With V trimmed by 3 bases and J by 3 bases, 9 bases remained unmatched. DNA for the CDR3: TGTGCCAGCAGTGAGGACAGGGTTAAGATGGACTATGGCTACACCTTC. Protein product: CASSEDRVKMDYGYTF.

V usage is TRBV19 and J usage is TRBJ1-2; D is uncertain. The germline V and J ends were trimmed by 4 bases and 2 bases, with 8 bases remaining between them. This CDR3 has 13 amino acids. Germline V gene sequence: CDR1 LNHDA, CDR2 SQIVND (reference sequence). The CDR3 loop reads CASSKSGNYGYTF. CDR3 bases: TGTGCCAGTAGTAAGTCGGGGAACTATGGCTACACCTTC. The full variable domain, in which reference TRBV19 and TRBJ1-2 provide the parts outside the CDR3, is DGGITQSPKYLFRKEGQNVTLSCEQNLNHDAMYWYRQDPGQGLRLIYYSQIVNDFQKGDIAEGYSVSREKKESFPLTVTSAQKNPTAFYLCASSKSGNYGYTFGSGTRLTVV.